This T cell receptor beta chain was recovered during a study of chemoradiotherapy in HPV16-positive cancers. CDR1 SEHNR and CDR2 FQNEAQ come from the germline V gene (reference sequence). The CDR3 spans 14 residues. Germline trimming cut 4 bases from V and 5 bases from J; bases unmatched to any gene: 7. The protocol was immunoSEQ multiplex PCR, while the TCRdb copy is restricted to in-frame clones and leaves out a portion. The sample has approximately 11,000 clones; more than 75% are singletons. This sequence was found in a human donor with HPV-associated anogenital cancer. V and J are TRBV7-9 and TRBJ1-2; TRBD1 matches at 7 bases. The sample was acquired from a patient who underwent chemoradiotherapy. The CDR3, as DNA: TGTGCCAGCAGCTCACAGGGGAGCCAGTATGGCTACACCTTC. It specifies CASSSQGSQYGYTF.